This TCR beta chain came from a study of CD8+CD57+ T cells in acquired aplastic anemia. Germline values: CDR1 SGHRS, CDR2 YFSETQ. Deletions cut 1 base from V and 8 bases from J, with 24 bases between. CDR3 length: 17 amino acids. A few counts support this clonotype. Using genomic DNA as the template, TCR beta VDJ and CDR3 profiling was carried out. TCRdb independently ran MiXCR on the reads; one entry per CDR3 protein. There are 150,000 to 200,000 distinct CDR3 sequences in the sample; over 60% occur only once, and about 43% lies in the top ten. This chain joins TRBV5-1 and TRBJ1-2; D possibly corresponds to TRBD1 (5 bases). The source material was sorted CD4+, CD8+, or CD8+CD57+ T cells (not recorded which) from PBMCs. The TCR originated in a human donor with severe aplastic anemia or a healthy control (not recorded which). CDR3 protein: CASSLWGWRKDVWGYTF. CDR3 coding DNA: TGCGCCAGCAGCTTGTGGGGGTGGAGGAAGGACGTTTGGGGCTACACCTTC.